This TCR beta chain appears in the sequencing data of a study of cytomegalovirus exposure and HLA in healthy donors. The PCR contained 60 Vbeta and 13 Jbeta primers. Profiled with immunoSEQ multiplex PCR; TCRdb holds only in-frame clones, not every one. The sample has 98,000 or so clones; about 80% are singletons. Between the trimmed V and J ends, which lost 4 bases and 3 bases, there was a span of 18 bases. The CDR3 consists of 17 residues. Germline CDR1 and CDR2: MGHDK and SYGVNS. The sequenced material came from PBMCs. The TCR sequence derives from a man aged 40-49 years in good health and CMV-seronegative. The chain uses TRBV25-1 and TRBJ1-4; D possibly corresponds to TRBD1 (5 bases). The CDR3 DNA follows: TGTGCCAGCAGTGTCCAGGTGGGGATGGGGCCTAATGAAAAACTGTTTTTT. Its translation: CASSVQVGMGPNEKLFF.